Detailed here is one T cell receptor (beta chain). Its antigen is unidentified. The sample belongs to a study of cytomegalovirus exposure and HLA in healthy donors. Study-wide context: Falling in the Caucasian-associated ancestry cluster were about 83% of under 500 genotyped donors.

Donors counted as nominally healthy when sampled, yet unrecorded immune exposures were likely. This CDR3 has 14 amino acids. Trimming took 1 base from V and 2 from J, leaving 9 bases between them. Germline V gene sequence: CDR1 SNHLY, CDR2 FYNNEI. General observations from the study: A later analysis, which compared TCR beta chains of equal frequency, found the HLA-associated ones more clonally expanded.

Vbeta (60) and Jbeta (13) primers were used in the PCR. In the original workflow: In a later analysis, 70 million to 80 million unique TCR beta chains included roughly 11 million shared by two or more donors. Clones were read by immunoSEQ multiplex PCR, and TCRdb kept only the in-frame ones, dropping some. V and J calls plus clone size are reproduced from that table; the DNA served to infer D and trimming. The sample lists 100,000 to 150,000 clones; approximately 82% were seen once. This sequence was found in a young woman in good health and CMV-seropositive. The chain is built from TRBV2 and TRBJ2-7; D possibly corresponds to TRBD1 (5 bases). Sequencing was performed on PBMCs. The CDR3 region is CASSEEGQPYEQYF. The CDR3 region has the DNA TGTGCCAGCAGTGAAGAGGGGCAGCCCTACGAGCAGTACTTC.